These T cell receptor beta chains were read from a single sample in a study of blood T cell repertoires in COVID-19. The protocol was immunoSEQ multiplex PCR, while the TCRdb copy is restricted to in-frame clones and leaves out a portion. The profile shows tens of thousands of clones, about 86% of them singletons. The specimen was peripheral blood. The source of these receptors is a woman older than 75 with active or convalescent COVID-19. The CDR3 runs from the conserved cysteine through the conserved F or W. A D gene is named only where the DNA matches it firmly. Not every row has a clone size; where given, it reads once, few, many or a size class.

D,size,J,V,CDR3,DNA
TRBD1,-,TRBJ1-4,TRBV2,CASTPTGATNEKLFF,TGTGCCAGCACCCCTACAGGGGCGACTAATGAAAAACTGTTTTTT
TRBD1,-,TRBJ1-1,TRBV18,CASSPGQGLNTEAFF,TGTGCCAGCTCACCGGGACAGGGACTGAACACTGAAGCTTTCTTT
TRBD2,-,TRBJ2-3,TRBV11-2,CASSLGLEDTQYF,TGTGCCAGCAGCTTGGGACTAGAGGATACGCAGTATTTT
-,-,TRBJ2-1,TRBV3-1/TRBV3-2,CASSHNPTRGVDEQFF,TGTGCCAGCAGCCACAACCCGACTAGGGGCGTTGATGAGCAGTTCTTC
TRBD1,-,TRBJ1-2,TRBV24-1,CATSARTGDGYTF,TGTGCCACCAGTGCGCGGACAGGGGATGGCTACACCTTC
TRBD1,-,TRBJ1-2,TRBV18,CASSPTGQVLGYTF,TGTGCCAGCTCACCGACGGGACAGGTACTTGGCTACACCTTC
TRBD1,few,TRBJ1-1,TRBV6-5,CASSSTPGGAFF,TGTGCCAGCAGTAGCACCCCAGGGGGAGCTTTCTTT
-,-,TRBJ1-5,TRBV29-1,CSVVAGTNQPQHF,TGCAGCGTTGTGGCCGGGACTAATCAGCCCCAGCATTTT
TRBD1,-,TRBJ2-5,TRBV2,CASSDRGQGEETQYF,TGTGCCAGCAGTGATAGGGGACAGGGGGAAGAGACCCAGTACTTC
-,-,TRBJ1-2,TRBV5-1,CASSANRDDYTF,TGCGCCAGCAGCGCGAACAGAGACGACTACACCTTC
-,-,TRBJ1-6,TRBV6-2/TRBV6-3,CASSYSSFSLHF,TGTGCCAGCAGTTACTCCTCATTTAGCCTCCACTTT
-,-,TRBJ2-7,TRBV19,CASSGPGTPSSYEQYF,TGTGCCAGTAGCGGACCCGGGACTCCTAGCTCCTACGAGCAGTACTTC
-,-,TRBJ1-5,TRBV12-3/TRBV12-4,CASSLRGNQPQHF,TGTGCCAGCAGTTTGCGGGGCAATCAGCCCCAGCATTTT
TRBD1,-,TRBJ2-2,TRBV9,CASSADRGRTGELFF,TGTGCCAGCAGCGCAGACAGGGGGCGGACCGGGGAGCTGTTTTTT
-,-,TRBJ1-5,TRBV4-1,CASSQDRGAGWSGGGQPQHF,TGCGCCAGCAGCCAAGATCGGGGGGCAGGGTGGTCGGGCGGCGGTCAGCCCCAGCATTTT
-,-,TRBJ2-1,TRBV14,CASSLSGFRGNEQFF,TGTGCCAGCAGCCTGAGTGGGTTTAGGGGGAATGAGCAGTTCTTC
TRBD1,few,TRBJ1-5,TRBV19,CASRGLAQGDNQPQHF,TGTGCCAGTAGAGGTCTGGCGCAGGGGGACAATCAGCCCCAGCATTTT
-,-,TRBJ1-1,TRBV4-3,CASSQAYYTMNTEAFF,TGCGCCAGCAGCCAGGCTTATTATACCATGAACACTGAAGCTTTCTTT
TRBD1,-,TRBJ2-7,TRBV4-3,CASSQDWGRGNEQYF,TGCGCCAGCAGCCAAGATTGGGGCAGGGGGAACGAGCAGTACTTC
TRBD2,-,TRBJ2-7,TRBV12-5,CASGSPSLAGTEQYF,TGTGCTAGTGGTTCCCCTAGCCTAGCGGGTACGGAGCAGTACTTC
-,few,TRBJ2-7,TRBV4-3,CASSQDLGDEQYF,TGCGCCAGCAGCCAAGATCTCGGGGACGAGCAGTACTTC
-,few,TRBJ2-7,TRBV11-2,CASSAGWHNYEQYF,TGTGCCAGCAGCGCGGGCTGGCATAACTACGAGCAGTACTTC
TRBD2,-,TRBJ2-7,TRBV5-8,CASSSSGGYEQYF,TGTGCCAGCAGCTCGAGCGGGGGGTACGAGCAGTACTTC
-,-,TRBJ1-2,TRBV29-1,CSVAALGGYTF,TGCAGCGTTGCCGCCTTGGGCGGCTACACCTTC
TRBD1,-,TRBJ1-6,TRBV7-9,CASSGTGDSPLHF,TGTGCCAGCAGCGGAACAGGGGACTCACCCCTCCACTTT
TRBD1,once,TRBJ1-1,TRBV11-2,CASSGRTGTDTEAFF,TGTGCCAGCAGCGGGCGGACAGGGACGGACACTGAAGCTTTCTTT
-,few,TRBJ2-2,TRBV9,CASSVEGSLRTGELFF,TGTGCCAGCAGCGTTGAGGGCTCCCTAAGGACCGGGGAGCTGTTTTTT
-,-,TRBJ2-7,TRBV5-1,CASSYGTLSGRYF,TGCGCCAGCAGCTACGGGACTCTCAGCGGTCGGTACTTC
-,-,TRBJ1-1,TRBV5-6,CASRRPGAEAFF,TGTGCCAGCAGAAGACCAGGGGCTGAAGCTTTCTTT
-,once,TRBJ1-1,TRBV5-6,CASSWLQAGNTEAFF,TGTGCCAGCAGCTGGCTACAGGCTGGGAACACTGAAGCTTTCTTT
-,-,TRBJ1-5,TRBV10-3,CAISEFGNQPQHF,TGTGCCATCAGTGAGTTCGGCAATCAGCCCCAGCATTTT
TRBD1,-,TRBJ2-5,TRBV4-2,CASSPGTGGRETQYF,TGTGCCAGCAGCCCCGGGACAGGGGGCCGGGAGACCCAGTACTTC
TRBD2,-,TRBJ2-7,TRBV4-3,CASSQDAPGLAGGISYEQYF,TGCGCCAGCAGCCAGGATGCGCCGGGACTAGCGGGAGGTATCTCCTACGAGCAGTACTTC
TRBD2,-,TRBJ2-5,TRBV5-5,CASSPRSSGTLPETQYF,TGTGCCAGCAGCCCTCGGAGTAGCGGGACCCTCCCAGAGACCCAGTACTTC
TRBD1,-,TRBJ1-2,TRBV18,CASSPKDRGWVDTF,TGTGCCAGCTCACCGAAAGACAGGGGCTGGGTTGACACCTTC
-,once,TRBJ1-1,TRBV19,CASSIEPGNTEAFF,TGTGCCAGTAGTATAGAACCGGGGAACACTGAAGCTTTCTTT
-,-,TRBJ2-1,TRBV5-1,CASSEIETTYNEQFF,TGCGCCAGCAGTGAAATCGAGACTACCTACAATGAGCAGTTCTTC
TRBD1,-,TRBJ1-2,TRBV27,CASSPTGRPYGYTF,TGTGCCAGCAGTCCGACAGGGCGCCCCTATGGCTACACCTTC
-,-,TRBJ1-2,TRBV5-4,CASSPPTGRGYTF,TGTGCCAGCAGCCCCCCAACAGGCCGGGGCTACACCTTC
TRBD1,-,TRBJ1-6,TRBV4-2,CASSQDRATGVNSPLHF,TGTGCCAGCAGCCAAGATCGGGCGACAGGGGTAAATTCACCCCTCCACTTT
-,once,TRBJ2-3,TRBV6-5,CASSRTKSTDTQYF,TGTGCCAGCAGCCGGACAAAGAGCACAGATACGCAGTATTTT
TRBD1,once,TRBJ1-1,TRBV2,CASSRDRDTEAFF,TGTGCCAGCAGTCGCGACAGGGACACTGAAGCTTTCTTT
-,-,TRBJ1-2,TRBV2,CASSGDTSYGYTF,TGTGCCAGCAGTGGGGACACTTCCTATGGCTACACCTTC
-,-,TRBJ2-1,TRBV29-1,CSSLVGRVPLQFF,TGCAGCTCCCTAGTCGGCCGCGTACCGCTCCAGTTCTTC
-,-,TRBJ1-2,TRBV5-6,CASSYINYGYTF,TGTGCCAGCAGCTACATTAACTATGGCTACACCTTC
TRBD1,-,TRBJ2-7,TRBV10-3,CAISESMDRVSHEQYF,TGTGCCATCAGTGAGTCGATGGACAGGGTGTCCCACGAGCAGTACTTC
TRBD2,-,TRBJ2-3,TRBV24-1,CATSANAGTSGKTDTQYF,TGTGCCACCAGTGCCAACGCCGGGACTAGCGGGAAGACAGATACGCAGTATTTT
-,-,TRBJ2-7,TRBV27,CASSLSAGDTYEQYF,TGTGCCAGCAGTTTATCGGCAGGGGACACCTACGAGCAGTACTTC
TRBD1,few,TRBJ1-5,TRBV18,CASSTTGAQPQHF,TGTGCCAGCTCTACCACAGGGGCTCAGCCCCAGCATTTT
-,-,TRBJ1-1,TRBV20-1,CSASSLRAGANTEAFF,TGCAGTGCTAGTTCACTGAGAGCGGGGGCCAACACTGAAGCTTTCTTT
TRBD2,-,TRBJ2-1,TRBV6-2/TRBV6-3,CASSKLAGEWNEQFF,TGTGCCAGCAGTAAACTAGCGGGAGAATGGAATGAGCAGTTCTTC
-,-,TRBJ2-1,TRBV19,CASSTTGGAYNEQFF,TGTGCCAGTAGTACTACTGGCGGAGCATACAATGAGCAGTTCTTC
-,-,TRBJ2-2,TRBV3-1/TRBV3-2,CASSQDGGGATTGELFF,TGTGCCAGCAGCCAAGATGGTGGAGGGGCTACCACCGGGGAGCTGTTTTTT
-,-,TRBJ1-5,TRBV25-1,CASSPGGGPGNQPQHF,TGTGCCAGCAGTCCTGGGGGAGGGCCGGGGAATCAGCCCCAGCATTTT
-,-,TRBJ1-2,TRBV27,CASSPRVANYGYTF,TGTGCCAGCAGTCCGCGTGTCGCTAACTATGGCTACACCTTC
TRBD1,-,TRBJ2-1,TRBV6-4,CASSGNRGLGDEQFF,TGTGCCAGCAGTGGAAACAGGGGCCTCGGGGATGAGCAGTTCTTC
TRBD1,-,TRBJ1-1,TRBV5-1,CASSPRDRGSLNTEAFF,TGCGCCAGCAGCCCTCGGGACAGGGGGTCTCTGAACACTGAAGCTTTCTTT